One sample yielded the 14 T cell receptor beta chains listed below, sequenced in a study of shared clonotypes between healthy human individuals. CD45RO-negative cells were positively selected for CCR7, leaving out terminally differentiated effector memory CD45RA+ cells. Here immunoSEQ multiplex PCR was the method, and the copy in TCRdb shows in-frame clones only, minus some. The sample carries more than 600,000 clones, about 91% recorded once. Sequencing used naive CD8+ T cells sorted from blood. The source is a man between 25 and 39 years old in good health.

V gene TRBV25-1 combines with J gene TRBJ2-3; no firm D call. The CDR3 is 10 residues long. V was pared by 2 bases and J by 7 bases, with 1 base between. Germline CDR1 MGHDK, CDR2 SYGVNS. The CDR3 here is CASSENTQYF. The CDR3 bases are TGTGCCAGCAGTGAAAATACGCAGTATTTT.

The chain is built from TRBV6-4 and TRBJ2-1; D remains ambiguous. The V end lost 0 bases, the J end lost 10 bases, and 10 bases lay between the germline ends. The length of the CDR3 is 13 residues. Germline-derived CDR1 and CDR2 are MRHNA and SNTAGT. CDR3 sequence reads: CASSDSTAGEQFF. CDR3 DNA sequence: TGTGCCAGCAGTGACTCCACGGCCGGGGAGCAGTTCTTC.

The J gene is TRBJ2-3, the V gene TRBV5-4; maybe TRBD1 (7 bases). This CDR3 is 17 amino acids long. V lost 0 bases and J 3 bases, leaving 17 bases between the germline ends. The germline gives CDR1 SGHNT, CDR2 YYREEE (reference sequence). The CDR3 sequence is CASSLARGEGGTDTQYF. In nucleotides, the CDR3 is TGTGCCAGCAGCTTGGCCAGGGGGGAAGGAGGGACAGATACGCAGTATTTT.

A few counts support this clone. V usage is TRBV10-1 and J usage is TRBJ1-1; TRBD1 is a possible D gene (6 bases). Germline V gene sequence: CDR1 WNHNN, CDR2 SYGVQD (reference sequence). The CDR3 is 13 amino acids. The ends were cut back, 6 bases at V and 5 bases at J, with 13 bases in the middle. CDR3 nucleotide sequence: TGCGCCAGCAGCGAACAGGGAGAAACTGAAGCTTTCTTT. Protein sequence: CASSEQGETEAFF.

The chain is built from TRBV27 and TRBJ2-7; no clear D. This CDR3 is 11 amino acids long. Germline-derived CDR1 and CDR2 are MNHEY and SMNVEV (reference sequence). Trimming stripped 5 bases from V and 3 bases from J, with 5 bases between. In DNA, the CDR3 is TGTGCCAGCAGTAAGGGCTACGAGCAGTACTTC. This codes for CASSKGYEQYF.

CDR3 sequence reads: CSFQVNTEAFF. The CDR3, as DNA: TGCAGCTTTCAAGTGAACACTGAAGCTTTCTTT. This chain connects TRBV29-1 to TRBJ1-1, with no clear D. The CDR3 sequence is 11 residues long. CDR1 SQVTM and CDR2 ANQGSEA come from the germline V gene. Trimming took 8 bases from V and 0 from J, leaving 7 bases between them.

The chain couples TRBV7-9 to TRBJ2-2, with 7 bases that match TRBD2. Germline V lookup: CDR1 SEHNR, CDR2 FQNEAQ (reference sequence). The V and J ends lost 8 bases and 1 base, in that order; junction bases with no gene match: 7. The CDR3 extends over 15 amino acids. The CDR3 DNA reads TGTGCCAGCCCCGCGCGGGAGCAGAACACCGGGGAGCTGTTTTTT. Protein product: CASPAREQNTGELFF.

The V gene is TRBV7-8, the J gene TRBJ1-5; TRBD1 might be the D (6 bases). Germline V CDR1 and CDR2: SGHVS, FQNEAQ. The CDR3 runs to 16 residues. V was cut by 2 bases and J by 1 base, with 12 bases left in between. The CDR3 is CASSLHGGRSNQPQHF. In DNA form, the CDR3 reads TGTGCCAGCAGCTTACACGGGGGCCGAAGCAATCAGCCCCAGCATTTT.

The V and J genes are TRBV5-1 and TRBJ2-7; D uncertain. Germline CDR1 reads SGHRS; CDR2 reads YFSETQ. This CDR3 comprises 16 residues. V was clipped by 0 bases and J by 2 bases, with 15 bases between them. CDR3 amino acids: CASSLAGPIGTYEQYF. The CDR3 bases are TGCGCCAGCAGCTTGGCCGGGCCAATCGGCACCTACGAGCAGTACTTC.

V usage is TRBV5-4 and J usage is TRBJ1-2, with D perhaps TRBD1 (5 bases). Germline V CDR1 and CDR2: SGHNT, YYREEE (reference sequence). V lost 4 bases and J lost 8, with 15 bases in between. The CDR3 loop spans 13 amino acids. CDR3 amino acids: CASSDEGFDGYTF. The CDR3 region has the DNA TGTGCCAGCAGCGACGAGGGGTTCGACGGCTACACCTTC.

V and J are TRBV10-1 and TRBJ2-1, with 10 positions matching TRBD1. The ends lost 3 bases at V and 5 bases at J; junction bases unmatched: 10. Germline V gene data show CDR1 as WNHNN and CDR2 as SYGVQD (reference sequence). The CDR3 is made up of 17 amino acids. CDR3 bases: TGCGCCAGCAGTGACTCCCAAACGGGACAGGGGCACAATGAGCAGTTCTTC. This gives the protein CASSDSQTGQGHNEQFF.

The chain is built from TRBV5-4 and TRBJ2-5; 13 bases match TRBD2. After removal of 4 bases from V and 3 bases from J, the junction contained 9 bases not matched to a gene. The CDR3 has 17 amino acids. Germline lookup yields CDR1 SGHNT and CDR2 YYREEE (reference sequence). CDR3 loop: CASSRTSGSSQKETQYF. CDR3 DNA: TGTGCCAGCAGCAGGACTAGCGGGAGTTCCCAGAAAGAGACCCAGTACTTC.

Details on this clone: Different DNA sequences within this sample yield the same CDR3. The genes are TRBV4-1 and TRBJ1-1; a weak D match, TRBD1 (5 bases). Per germline, CDR1 MGHRA and CDR2 YSYEKL. The CDR3 is 15 residues long. V was cut by 0 bases and J by 0 bases, with 8 bases left in between. CDR3: CASSQDLGLNTEAFF. The CDR3 bases are TGCGCCAGCAGCCAAGATTTGGGACTGAACACTGAAGCTTTCTTT.

V is TRBV7-6 and J is TRBJ1-3, with a tentative D call TRBD1 (5 bases). Germline CDR1 reads SGHVS; CDR2 reads FNYEAQ. This CDR3 spans 14 amino acids. V was pared by 6 bases and J by 0 bases, with 9 bases between. CDR3 sequence: CASSPTVSGNTIYF. Here the CDR3 DNA reads TGTGCCAGCAGTCCGACAGTCTCTGGAAACACCATATATTTT.